This TCR beta chain was recovered during a study of siplizumab effects on memory and regulatory T cells. Points from the study as a whole: Alloreactive sequences traceable to unstimulated CD4+ memory cells declined significantly under siplizumab.

Per-sample assaying covered 85,000 to 100,000 TCR templates. Profiled with immunoSEQ multiplex PCR; TCRdb holds only in-frame clones, not every one. The sample shows over 70,000 clones, around 93% of them seen only once. V was clipped by 5 bases and J by 5 bases; unmatched bases: 8. Looked up from germline, CDR1 is SNHLY and CDR2 is FYNNEI. The CDR3 totals 16 residues. To note about this clone: Its antigen is currently unknown.

This TCR derives from a human donor in good health. Sequenced: CD8+ T cells sorted from blood. The chain joins TRBV2 to TRBJ2-5, with TRBD2 matching over 13 bases. Written as DNA, the CDR3 is TGTGCCAGCAGTCCCCGGACTAGCGGGAGTGTGGAGACCCAGTACTTC. Its translation is CASSPRTSGSVETQYF.